This entry is about one TCR beta chain. The data were taken from a study of neoadjuvant nivolumab and ipilimumab in lung cancer. The method was immunoSEQ multiplex PCR; TCRdb's version includes in-frame clones alone and lacks a portion of them. The sample yields roughly 30,000 clones, less than 95% seen once. V lost 1 base to trimming and J lost 4 bases, with 13 bases between them. In germline, CDR1 is SQVTM, CDR2 ANQGSEA. CDR3 length: 14 residues. Sequencing used peripheral blood, obtained after neoadjuvant nivolumab, alone or with ipilimumab, at or shortly before surgery. This rearrangement joins TRBV29-1 to TRBJ1-1; a weak D match, TRBD1 (6 bases). The receptor's source is an adult with non-small cell lung cancer. CDR3 nucleotides: TGCAGCGTTGAAGTGGGGGGCGCGGGCACTGAAGCTTTCTTT. Its translation: CSVEVGGAGTEAFF.